One T cell receptor beta chain is described in this entry. The data stem from a study of shared clonotypes between healthy human individuals. The CDR3 loop spans 14 amino acids. CDR1 and CDR2 (germline): GTSNPN, SVGIG (reference sequence). The assay was immunoSEQ multiplex PCR, and TCRdb's table has in-frame clones only and misses some. The sample consists of about 1.9 million clones, 90% to 95% of them appearing once. CD8 cells classed as naive were CD45RO-negative and positively selected for CCR7, excluding terminally differentiated effector memory CD45RA+ cells. Healthy and HIV-negative, the adult donors had no recent acute infections or vaccinations.

Sequencing was done on a sample of naive CD8+ T cells from PBMCs. The gene calls are TRBV30 and TRBJ2-5; 8 bases align to TRBD1. The DNA end is a closer match to TRBJ2-7, so the J assignment may be wrong. This clonotype originated in a man in his late teens or twenties in good health. Some clones in this sample may be carry-over from other donors' samples. CDR3 sequence: CAWSTGTGRSEQYF. The CDR3 DNA follows: TGTGCCTGGAGCACCGGGACAGGACGTTCCGAGCAGTACTTC.